The 12 T cell receptor beta chains reported below all come from one sample, sequenced in a study of cytomegalovirus exposure and HLA in healthy donors. Primers for the PCR totalled 60 Vbeta and 13 Jbeta. Generated by immunoSEQ multiplex PCR, the TCRdb table keeps only in-frame clones and is missing some. The data contain 150,000 to 200,000 clones, around 80% of them singletons. The sequencing sample was made of PBMCs. The source of these receptors is a male donor in good health and CMV-seronegative.

This clone was counted once. The chain joins TRBV25-1 to TRBJ2-7, with 7 nucleotides matching TRBD1. From germline, CDR1 is MGHDK and CDR2 SYGVNS. CDR3 length: 15 residues. The J segment lost 6 bases and the V segment lost 5 bases, leaving 13 bases of the junction unmatched. Written as DNA, the CDR3 is TGTGCCAGCAGTTCAATAGAGGGGGCGCGTCTCGAGCAGTACTTC. Translated, it gives CASSSIEGARLEQYF.

This CDR3 is CASSPSGQMNTEAFF. Here the CDR3 DNA reads TGTGCCAGCTCACCGAGCGGGCAGATGAACACTGAAGCTTTCTTT. This chain connects TRBV18 to TRBJ1-1; D is uncertain. CDR1 is KGHSH, CDR2 LQKENI, per germline. The CDR3 consists of 15 residues. The V and J ends lost 3 bases and 0 bases respectively, with 11 bases between them.

This sequence joins TRBV5-4 and TRBJ2-3; 9 bases line up with TRBD2. The V and J ends lost 5 bases and 2 bases, in that order; junction bases with no gene match: 6. The CDR3 loop spans 15 amino acids. The germline V gene encodes CDR1 SGHNT and CDR2 YYREEE (reference sequence). The CDR3 coding sequence is TGTGCCAGCAGGGGTAGCGGGAGACCCACAGATACGCAGTATTTT. Translation gives CASRGSGRPTDTQYF.

This clone was observed a single time. CDR3 region: CASRPIAGGLDNEQFF. Written as DNA, the CDR3 is TGTGCCAGCAGACCCATAGCGGGGGGGCTAGACAATGAGCAGTTCTTC. The chain joins TRBV9 to TRBJ2-1; 11 bases fit TRBD2. This CDR3 has 16 residues. Germline V gives CDR1 SGDLS, CDR2 YYNGEE. V lost 5 bases and J lost 5; bases outside the gene matches: 9.

The chain carries TRBV11-2 and TRBJ1-1; D ambiguous. Trimming left V 0 bases short and J 0 bases short, with 11 bases between. The CDR3 runs 16 residues. The germline CDR1 and CDR2 sequences are SGHAT and FQNNGV. This chain's CDR3 is CASSLEGRHLNTEAFF. DNA for the CDR3: TGTGCCAGCAGCTTAGAGGGCAGACACTTGAACACTGAAGCTTTCTTT.

This sequence joins TRBV27 and TRBJ2-7; 10 nucleotides align to TRBD2. The length of the CDR3 is 15 residues. Germline lookup yields CDR1 MNHEY and CDR2 SMNVEV (reference sequence). V lost 6 bases to trimming and J lost 1 base; unmatched junction nucleotides: 6. CDR3 nucleotides: TGTGCCAGCAGATCTCTAGCGGGAGTTTCCTACGAGCAGTACTTC. This translates into CASRSLAGVSYEQYF.

This chain joins TRBV19 and TRBJ1-1; unclear D gene. Between the trimmed V and J ends, which lost 1 base and 2 bases, there was a span of 11 bases. The CDR3 runs 15 residues. The germline gives CDR1 LNHDA, CDR2 SQIVND (reference sequence). This CDR3 reads CASSIVAFANTEAFF. CDR3 sequence (DNA): TGTGCCAGTAGTATAGTGGCCTTCGCAAACACTGAAGCTTTCTTT.

The rearrangement links TRBV15 to TRBJ2-3; 9 bases map to TRBD2. The V segment lost 5 bases and the J segment 2 bases; nucleotides outside the gene matches: 8. This CDR3 spans 16 amino acids. CDR1 and CDR2 from the germline V gene are LNHNV and YYDKDF (reference sequence). The CDR3 reads CATSSRSGSTTDTQYF. The CDR3 DNA sequence: TGTGCCACCAGCTCCCGTAGCGGGAGTACCACAGATACGCAGTATTTT.

This clone was detected a few times. The chain couples TRBV6-6 to TRBJ1-1; D is ambiguous. Trimming removed 6 bases from V and 2 bases from J, with 10 bases in between. Germline V gives CDR1 MNHNY, CDR2 SVGAGI (reference sequence). This CDR3 comprises 13 residues. CDR3 coding DNA: TGTGCCAGCAGGTGGGAGGGAAACACTGAAGCTTTCTTT. This codes for CASRWEGNTEAFF.

The chain employs TRBV5-6 and TRBJ2-5; possibly TRBD1 for D (6 bases). The CDR3 extends over 14 amino acids. Germline CDR1 is SGHDT and CDR2 is YYEEEE. Trimming pared 0 bases from V and 2 bases from J, leaving 8 bases between. The CDR3 bases are TGTGCCAGCAGCTTGGATACAGGGCAAGAGACCCAGTACTTC. It specifies CASSLDTGQETQYF.

The rearrangement joins TRBV9 to TRBJ1-5; 9 bases are shared with TRBD1. Trimming removed 0 bases from V and 2 bases from J; junction bases left unmatched: 9. The length of the CDR3 is 18 residues. The germline V gene encodes CDR1 SGDLS and CDR2 YYNGEE. CDR3 region: CASSVGGGQGEGNQPQHF. For the CDR3, the DNA is TGTGCCAGCAGCGTAGGGGGGGGACAGGGAGAGGGCAATCAGCCCCAGCATTTT.

The chain couples TRBV10-3 to TRBJ1-3; D is unresolved. With 3 bases removed from V and 4 bases from J, the gap between germline ends came to 13 bases. The CDR3 covers 15 residues. Germline V CDR1 and CDR2: ENHRY, SYGVKD. DNA for the CDR3: TGTGCCATCAGTGATGGCATTCGAGGGGGAAACACCATATATTTT. Translated, it gives CAISDGIRGGNTIYF.